What follows are 24 T cell receptor beta chains derived from one specimen sequenced in a study of cytomegalovirus exposure and HLA in healthy donors. Amplification used 60 Vbeta primers and 13 Jbeta primers. Assay: immunoSEQ multiplex PCR; the TCRdb copy retains only in-frame clones and omits some. The data show approximately 180,000 clones, with over 70% seen just once and about 7% held by the top ten. Sequencing was performed on PBMCs. The receptor set was obtained from a man aged 25 to 45 in good health and CMV-seropositive.

This chain connects TRBV7-2 to TRBJ2-3, with TRBD1 matching over 9 bases. This CDR3 is built from 14 residues. Trimming removed 6 bases from V and 4 bases from J; junction bases left unmatched: 5. Germline V gene data show CDR1 as SGHTA and CDR2 as FQGNSA. The CDR3 sequence is CASSIRQGADTQYF. CDR3 nucleotides: TGTGCCAGCAGTATCCGACAGGGGGCAGATACGCAGTATTTT. The complete variable domain, with remaining parts taken from reference TRBV7-2 and TRBJ2-3, reads GAGVSQSPSNKVTEKGKDVELRCDPISGHTALYWYRQSLGQGLEFLIYFQGNSAPDKSGLPSDRFSAERTGGSVSTLTIQRTQQEDSAVYLCASSIRQGADTQYFGPGTRLTVL.

The chain recombines TRBV19 with TRBJ2-3; 9 bases map to TRBD2. With 3 bases clipped from V and 1 base from J, the junction kept 11 bases outside the gene matches. The germline V gene has CDR1 LNHDA and CDR2 SQIVND (reference sequence). This CDR3 has 18 residues. The CDR3 sequence is CASSIWPSGKFGTDTQYF. The DNA for the CDR3 is TGTGCCAGTAGTATTTGGCCTAGCGGGAAGTTCGGCACAGATACGCAGTATTTT.

Points on this clone: One junction end does not reproduce the germline sequence, and a read error may be involved. The DNA of the CDR3 is TGTGCCACCAGCAGAGCTTTAATGGACAGCTCTCAATTC. This sequence encodes CATSRALMDSSQF. This chain uses TRBV15 with TRBJ2-7; D may be TRBD1 (6 bases). Germline CDR1 reads LNHNV; CDR2 reads YYDKDF (reference sequence). This CDR3 is built from 13 residues. The full variable domain, its missing parts supplied by reference TRBV15 and TRBJ2-7, is DAMVIQNPRYQVTQFGKPVTLSCSQTLNHNVMYWYQQKSSQAPKLLFHYYDKDFNNEADTPDNFQSRRPNTSFCFLDIRSPGLGDTAMYLCATSRALMDSSQFGPGTRLTVT.

CDR3 amino acids: CASSLPTGWGEAFF. The CDR3 coding sequence is TGTGCCAGCAGCTTACCGACAGGGTGGGGTGAAGCTTTCTTT. The genes are TRBV7-9 and TRBJ1-1, with 7 bases that match TRBD1. CDR1 SEHNR and CDR2 FQNEAQ come from the germline V gene (reference sequence). V shed 2 bases, J shed 7 bases, and the junction held 7 bases outside the gene matches. This CDR3 comprises 14 residues.

This clone showed up just a few times. This chain uses TRBV5-1 with TRBJ2-7; D remains ambiguous. Germline V gives CDR1 SGHRS, CDR2 YFSETQ. Trimming cost V 3 bases and J 0 bases, with 13 bases left between them. This CDR3 spans 15 amino acids. The CDR3 spells CASSSRTPSSYEQYF. The CDR3 coding sequence is TGCGCCAGCAGCTCCCGCACCCCGAGCTCCTACGAGCAGTACTTC.

The J gene is TRBJ2-5, the V gene TRBV15, with a possible D match to TRBD1 (6 bases). The closer fit of TRBJ2-7 to the DNA end suggests the J call may be wrong. CDR1 and CDR2 (germline): LNHNV, YYDKDF (reference sequence). The CDR3 has 20 residues. As DNA, the CDR3 is TGTGCCACCAGCAGAGATCGTCGGGGTTTTGTGCTAGGACAGTCCTACGAGCAGTACTTC. It translates to CATSRDRRGFVLGQSYEQYF.

This sequence joins TRBV5-1 and TRBJ2-3, with D unresolved. Trimming left V 0 bases short and J 0 bases short, with 8 bases between. CDR1 and CDR2 (germline): SGHRS, YFSETQ. The CDR3 has 15 amino acids. CDR3 amino acids: CASSLGLPSTDTQYF. Written as DNA, the CDR3 is TGCGCCAGCAGCTTGGGACTCCCTAGCACAGATACGCAGTATTTT.

This clone was recorded only once. This rearrangement joins TRBV18 to TRBJ2-7; a weak D match, TRBD2 (5 bases). The CDR3 has 14 amino acids. The germline V gene encodes CDR1 KGHSH and CDR2 LQKENI. Trimming shortened V by 5 bases and J by 0 bases, and 11 bases separated the two germline ends. CDR3 protein: CASSFSRASYEQYF. The CDR3 bases are TGTGCCAGCTCATTCTCGCGGGCCTCCTACGAGCAGTACTTC. Complete variable domain (other parts from reference TRBV18 and TRBJ2-7): NAGVMQNPRHLVRRRGQEARLRCSPMKGHSHVYWYRQLPEEGLKFMVYLQKENIIDESGMPKERFSAEFPKEGPSILRIQQVVRGDSAAYFCASSFSRASYEQYFGPGTRLTVT.

This chain uses TRBV5-4 with TRBJ2-5; 7 bases agree with TRBD2. Germline lookup yields CDR1 SGHNT and CDR2 YYREEE (reference sequence). The CDR3 has 14 amino acids. The V and J ends lost 3 bases and 4 bases, in that order; junction bases with no gene match: 6. CDR3 loop: CASSYGGVAETQYF. The CDR3 DNA reads TGTGCCAGCAGCTATGGGGGGGTCGCAGAGACCCAGTACTTC.

This chain joins TRBV7-2 and TRBJ1-4, with 9 bases matching TRBD1. The J segment lost 8 bases and the V segment lost 2 bases, leaving 3 bases of the junction unmatched. CDR3 size: 14 residues. In germline, CDR1 is SGHTA, CDR2 FQGNSA. CDR3 DNA sequence: TGTGCCAGCAGCTTAACAGGGGGCCGAGAAAAACTGTTTTTT. Its translation: CASSLTGGREKLFF.

This clone was seen a few times. The V and J genes are TRBV12-5 and TRBJ2-3; D may be TRBD1 (9 bases). CDR3 length equals 17 residues. Deletions cut 6 bases from V and 2 bases from J, with 21 bases between. Per germline, CDR1 LGHNT and CDR2 FRNRAP. In DNA form, the CDR3 reads TGTGCTAGTGGCTCGGGGGGGACAGGGCCTGACACAGATACGCAGTATTTT. Translating gives CASGSGGTGPDTDTQYF.

V and J are TRBV4-2 and TRBJ2-3; D possibly corresponds to TRBD2 (5 bases). V was cut by 1 base and J by 4 bases, with 18 bases left in between. The germline V gene encodes CDR1 LGHNA and CDR2 YNFKEQ. CDR3 length equals 17 residues. As DNA, the CDR3 is TGTGCCAGCAGCCAAGGTCCTACTAGTCACCTCTCAGATACGCAGTATTTT. It codes for CASSQGPTSHLSDTQYF.

The chain combines TRBV30 with TRBJ1-2; possible D gene TRBD1, 5 bases. Trimming removed 1 base from V and 7 bases from J, with 13 bases in between. This CDR3 region has 13 residues. CDR1 is GTSNPN, CDR2 SVGIG, per germline (reference sequence). The CDR3 DNA sequence: TGTGCCTGGAGTGCACAGGTCCAGAGTGGCTACACCTTC. This translates into CAWSAQVQSGYTF.

This clone has only one observation. The rearrangement joins TRBV19 to TRBJ1-2; 8 bases are a match to TRBD1. V dropped 1 base and J dropped 0; count of bases not matched to a gene: 1. Per germline, CDR1 LNHDA and CDR2 SQIVND (reference sequence). This CDR3 has 15 amino acids. The DNA of the CDR3 is TGTGCCAGTAGTATAGGACAGGGGACTAACTATGGCTACACCTTC. This sequence encodes CASSIGQGTNYGYTF.

The chain uses TRBV10-3 and TRBJ1-2; the D gene is possibly TRBD1 (6 bases). The CDR3 covers 14 residues. The germline V gene has CDR1 ENHRY and CDR2 SYGVKD. The V end lost 3 bases, the J end lost 5 bases, and 13 bases lay between the germline ends. Here the CDR3 reads CAISEGQSLYGYTF. The CDR3 DNA reads as TGTGCCATCAGTGAAGGACAGTCCCTTTATGGCTACACCTTC.

V is TRBV4-1 and J is TRBJ1-2; tentatively, D is TRBD1 (6 bases). The germline V gene has CDR1 MGHRA and CDR2 YSYEKL. This CDR3 is built from 16 residues. Trimming stripped 0 bases from V and 4 bases from J, with 15 bases between. The CDR3: CASSQDKGGGFYGYTF. The CDR3 nucleotides are TGCGCCAGCAGCCAAGATAAAGGCGGGGGCTTCTATGGCTACACCTTC.

There are a few counts of this clone. V is TRBV6-5 and J is TRBJ1-4; TRBD1 agrees at 8 bases. V was pared by 5 bases and J by 4 bases, with 6 bases of the junction left unmatched. CDR1 MNHEY and CDR2 SVGAGI come from the germline V gene. The CDR3 spans 15 residues. The CDR3 here is CASSGRDRINEKLFF. The CDR3 region has the DNA TGTGCCAGCAGTGGCCGGGACAGGATTAATGAAAAACTGTTTTTT.

This sequence joins TRBV25-1 and TRBJ2-1, with 11 nucleotides matching TRBD1. Losses at the gene ends were 5 bases for V and 2 bases for J; bases not matched to a gene: 11. This CDR3 contains 18 residues. In germline, CDR1 is MGHDK, CDR2 SYGVNS. In DNA, the CDR3 is TGTGCCAGCAGTTCCCGAGGGGGACAGGGGGTTACCTACAATGAGCAGTTCTTC. Its protein product is CASSSRGGQGVTYNEQFF.

V usage is TRBV5-1 and J usage is TRBJ2-5; TRBD2 aligns across 7 bases. The germline CDR1 and CDR2 sequences are SGHRS and YFSETQ. The CDR3 contains 13 residues. Germline trimming cut 4 bases from V and 2 bases from J; bases unmatched to any gene: 2. CDR3 amino acids: CASSEGGQETQYF. As DNA, the CDR3 is TGCGCCAGCAGCGAGGGAGGGCAAGAGACCCAGTACTTC.

This clone was recorded a few times. One end of the junction does not line up with germline, which may come from a read error. The V gene is TRBV5-4, the J gene TRBJ2-6, with a possible D match to TRBD2 (6 bases). The CDR3 totals 16 residues. CDR1 is SGHNT, CDR2 YYREEE, per germline (reference sequence). The CDR3 DNA is TGCGCCAGCAGCCAAGACGGGGGCTCTGGGGCCAACGTCCTGACTTTC. Translation gives CASSQDGGSGANVLTF.

The chain carries TRBV5-1 and TRBJ1-2, with D possibly matching TRBD1 (5 bases). This CDR3 is 13 amino acids long. Germline V gives CDR1 SGHRS, CDR2 YFSETQ. With 3 bases removed from V and 8 bases from J, the gap between germline ends came to 14 bases. Here the CDR3 DNA reads TGCGCCAGCAGCTCCCAGGAGGGGAACGGCTACACCTTC. Encoded protein: CASSSQEGNGYTF.

The chain combines TRBV2 with TRBJ2-1; 13 nucleotides agree with TRBD2. Trimming removed 11 bases from V and 9 bases from J; junction bases left unmatched: 4. The CDR3 loop spans 12 amino acids. In germline, CDR1 is SNHLY, CDR2 FYNNEI. In nucleotides, the CDR3 is TGTGCCCGGACTAGCGGGGGCGGTGAGCAGTTCTTC. Its translation: CARTSGGGEQFF.

The genes are TRBV20-1 and TRBJ2-7; no firm D call. The CDR3 length is 11 residues. Germline values: CDR1 DFQATT, CDR2 SNEGSKA (reference sequence). V was clipped by 3 bases and J by 3 bases, with 6 bases between them. The CDR3 is CSASFHYEQYF. CDR3 sequence (DNA): TGCAGTGCTAGTTTTCACTACGAGCAGTACTTC.

This clone was picked up one time. The rearrangement joins TRBV7-9 to TRBJ2-3, with 8 bases fitting TRBD2. Germline V lookup: CDR1 SEHNR, CDR2 FQNEAQ (reference sequence). CDR3 length equals 16 residues. V lost 8 bases, J lost 5 bases, and 15 bases stayed unmatched. In nucleotides, the CDR3 is TGTGCCAGCCGCCGGGGGGCGGGAGGCCTCAGAGATACGCAGTATTTT. Protein: CASRRGAGGLRDTQYF.